This is a list of T cell receptor beta chains from one sample in a study of T-cell reconstitution after alpha-beta-depleted transplantation in children. TCRdb re-called the PCR reads through MiXCR, storing one row per CDR3 protein. The sample yields roughly 110,000 distinct CDR3 sequences, approximately 10% seen once. The sample consisted of PBMCs, taken before TCRalphabeta/CD19-depleted stem cell transplant. The receptors were gathered from a boy aged 2 to 10 with acute lymphoblastic leukemia, due to receive a stem cell transplant. The CDR3 runs from the conserved cysteine through the conserved F or W. D genes are given only for firm matches. Part of the rows lack a size; the others show once, few, many or a class for expanded clones.

v_gene,abundance,d_gene,j_gene,CDR3nt,CDR3aa
TRBV11-2,few,-,TRBJ2-1,TGTGCCAGCAGCTTAGTCGGGCAGTTCTTC,CASSLVGQFF
TRBV25-1,-,-,TRBJ2-3,TGTGCCAGCACCCCTAAAGGAGATCGGGGCACAGATACGCAGTATTTT,CASTPKGDRGTDTQYF
TRBV15,many,-,TRBJ2-3,TGTGCCACCAGCAGAGGCCGGGGTAACACAGATACGCAGTATTTT,CATSRGRGNTDTQYF
TRBV12-3/TRBV12-4,few,-,TRBJ1-1,TGTGCCAGCAGTTTGAGCAGGGTCGGCACTGAAGCTTTCTTT,CASSLSRVGTEAFF
TRBV4-1,-,-,TRBJ1-1,TGCGCCAGCAGCCCGCTGGGGCTTGAGGTGAATTTGAACACTGAAGCTTTCTTT,CASSPLGLEVNLNTEAFF
TRBV12-3/TRBV12-4,many,-,TRBJ2-1,TGTGCCAGCAGCCGACAAGCTCAGACAGCCAAGTTCTTC,CASSRQAQTAKFF
TRBV5-1,-,TRBD2,TRBJ2-7,TGCGCCAGCAGCTTGGTCCTAGCGGGAGTCCACGAGCAGTACTTC,CASSLVLAGVHEQYF
TRBV20-1,-,-,TRBJ2-7,TGCAGTGCTAGGACTCCCAACTACGAGCAGTACTTC,CSARTPNYEQYF
TRBV10-1,-,-,TRBJ2-1,TGCGCCAGCGGGGACCCTATGGTGGGCAATGAGCAGTTCTTC,CASGDPMVGNEQFF
TRBV5-1,few,TRBD2,TRBJ2-2,TGCGCCAGCAGCCTAGACGAACTAGCGGTGAACACCGGGGAGCTGTTTTTT,CASSLDELAVNTGELFF
TRBV5-1,few,-,TRBJ1-1,TGCGCCAGCAGCTTGCGGTGGGGGGCTCAAGACACTGAAGCTTTCTTT,CASSLRWGAQDTEAFF
TRBV25-1,few,-,TRBJ1-6,TGTGCCAGCAGTGCGTCACAGGGACAAAGGTCACCCCTCCACTTT,CASSASQGQRSPLHF
TRBV5-6,few,-,TRBJ2-3,TGTGCCAGCAAAGTAGCGCTCACAGATACGCAGTATTTT,CASKVALTDTQYF
TRBV6-5,-,-,TRBJ1-6,TGTGCCAGCAGTTCTCACACCCCCACAACAGGGAGGAATTCACCCCTCCACTTT,CASSSHTPTTGRNSPLHF
TRBV5-5,many,-,TRBJ2-1,TGTGCCAGCAGCTTGGAACTACTAGGCCACTTCAATGGTGAGCAGTTCTTC,CASSLELLGHFNGEQFF
TRBV20-1,few,-,TRBJ2-1,TGCAGTCCTGGGGGCTCCTACAATGAGCAGTTCTTC,CSPGGSYNEQFF
TRBV2,few,TRBD1,TRBJ2-7,TGTGCCAGCAGTCAAGACAGGGGCGAGCAGTACTTC,CASSQDRGEQYF
TRBV20-1,few,-,TRBJ1-3,TGCAGTGCCAGTGACAGACTCTCTGGAAACACCATATATTTT,CSASDRLSGNTIYF
TRBV4-2,few,TRBD2,TRBJ2-1,TGTGCCAGCAGCCCTAGGCTAGCGGGTGAGGGTTATGAGCAGTTCTTC,CASSPRLAGEGYEQFF
TRBV11-2,many,-,TRBJ2-1,TGTGCCAGCAGCCGGGGGACTTTCGAGCAGTTCTTC,CASSRGTFEQFF
TRBV20-1,many,TRBD2,TRBJ2-7,TGCAGTGCTCGCGGGGGGGAAGGGAACTACTACGAGCAGTACTTC,CSARGGEGNYYEQYF
TRBV4-2,-,TRBD2,TRBJ2-1,TGTGCCAGCAGCCACCAGCGGGAGCTATACAATGAGCAGTTCTTC,CASSHQRELYNEQFF
TRBV7-8,few,-,TRBJ2-1,TGTGCCAGCAGCTTAAAAGCCGGGAGAAGCTCCTACAATGAGCAGTTCTTC,CASSLKAGRSSYNEQFF
TRBV6-5,few,TRBD1,TRBJ1-1,TGTGCCAGCAGCCACGGGACAGGGGGCTTGGTGAACACTGAAGCTTTCTTT,CASSHGTGGLVNTEAFF
TRBV29-1,many,TRBD1,TRBJ2-7,TGCAGCGTTGGACAGGGGGCCGAGCAGTACTTC,CSVGQGAEQYF
TRBV5-1,-,TRBD1,TRBJ2-5,TGCGCCAGCAGCTCAGACAGGGTTAAAGAGACCCAGTACTTC,CASSSDRVKETQYF
TRBV28,few,-,TRBJ2-7,TGTGCCAGTGTGGGGCGGGGAGCGTGGGCCGTCTACGAGCAGTACTTC,CASVGRGAWAVYEQYF
TRBV5-1,few,-,TRBJ2-7,TGCGCCAGCAGCTTGCGGACGGAAACCTACGAGCAGTACTTC,CASSLRTETYEQYF
TRBV5-8,few,-,TRBJ2-1,TGTGCCAGCAGCTCGAGACGTCTAATCAGCGCGAAGCAGTTCTTC,CASSSRRLISAKQFF
TRBV7-9,few,TRBD2,TRBJ2-1,TGTGCCAGCAGCCCTAGACTAGCGGGGACGACTGAGCAGTTCTTC,CASSPRLAGTTEQFF
TRBV7-9,few,-,TRBJ1-6,TGTGCCAGCAGCTTGACAGATATCAATTCACCCCTCCACTTT,CASSLTDINSPLHF
TRBV20-1,-,-,TRBJ2-5,TGCAGTGCTAGTTTCGGGGAGACCCAGTACTTC,CSASFGETQYF
TRBV6-1,many,TRBD1,TRBJ2-4,TGTGCCAGCACCCCGCGGGGGACAGGGGGAATTCAGTACTTC,CASTPRGTGGIQYF
TRBV11-2,-,TRBD2,TRBJ2-2,TGTGCCAGCAGCTCTTTAGCGGGAGGCCCCACCGGGGAGCTGTTTTTT,CASSSLAGGPTGELFF
TRBV6-1,few,-,TRBJ1-3,TGTGCCAGCAGCCCCCTGAGGGTGACTGGAAACACCATATATTTT,CASSPLRVTGNTIYF
TRBV12-3/TRBV12-4,many,-,TRBJ1-6,TGTGCCAGCAGTCGCAGACTTGATTCACCCCTCCACTTT,CASSRRLDSPLHF
TRBV3-1,few,-,TRBJ1-2,TGTGCCAGCAGCCGGCGAGGGTCCGGGTCTGGCGGCTACACCTTC,CASSRRGSGSGGYTF
TRBV20-1,few,TRBD2,TRBJ2-3,TGCAGTGCTAGGGGGACTAGCGGGAGGCTAGATACGCAGTATTTT,CSARGTSGRLDTQYF
TRBV14,few,TRBD1,TRBJ2-7,TGTGCCAGCAGCACCTCCGGGACAGGGGGCGCAGGGCAGTACTTC,CASSTSGTGGAGQYF
TRBV5-1,many,TRBD1,TRBJ2-3,TGCGCCAGCAGCCGGGACAGGTCTAGAGATACGCAGTATTTT,CASSRDRSRDTQYF
TRBV30,-,TRBD2,TRBJ2-6,TGTGCCTGGAGTCGACTAGCGTGGGGCATGGGGGCCAACGTCCTGACTTTC,CAWSRLAWGMGANVLTF
TRBV5-1,few,-,TRBJ2-2,TGCGCCAGCAGCTTACTGCCCGGGGAGCTGTTTTTT,CASSLLPGELFF
TRBV5-1,-,-,TRBJ2-1,TGCGCCAGCAGCTTGTTGGCTGCTAGCCGACCCGTCATAGATGAGCAGTTCTTC,CASSLLAASRPVIDEQFF
TRBV6-1,-,TRBD1,TRBJ2-1,TGTGCCAGCCGTGTGATAGGGGGCAATGAGCAGATCTTC,CASRVIGGNEQIF
TRBV5-1,many,TRBD1,TRBJ2-7,TGCGCCAGCAGCTTTACAGGGGGCGACTACGAGCAGTACTTC,CASSFTGGDYEQYF